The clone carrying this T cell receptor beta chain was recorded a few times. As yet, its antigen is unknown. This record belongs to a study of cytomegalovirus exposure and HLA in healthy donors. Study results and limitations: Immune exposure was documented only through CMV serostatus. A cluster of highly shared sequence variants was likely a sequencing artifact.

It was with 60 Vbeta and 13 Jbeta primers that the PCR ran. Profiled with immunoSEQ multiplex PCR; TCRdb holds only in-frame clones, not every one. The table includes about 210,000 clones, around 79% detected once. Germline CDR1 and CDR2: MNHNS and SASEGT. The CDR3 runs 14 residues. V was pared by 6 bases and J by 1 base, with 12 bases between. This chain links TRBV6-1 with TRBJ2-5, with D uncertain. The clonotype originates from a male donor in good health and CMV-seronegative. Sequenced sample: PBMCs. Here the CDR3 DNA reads TGTGCCAGCAGGGCTACAGTGATCCAAGAGACCCAGTACTTC. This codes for CASRATVIQETQYF.